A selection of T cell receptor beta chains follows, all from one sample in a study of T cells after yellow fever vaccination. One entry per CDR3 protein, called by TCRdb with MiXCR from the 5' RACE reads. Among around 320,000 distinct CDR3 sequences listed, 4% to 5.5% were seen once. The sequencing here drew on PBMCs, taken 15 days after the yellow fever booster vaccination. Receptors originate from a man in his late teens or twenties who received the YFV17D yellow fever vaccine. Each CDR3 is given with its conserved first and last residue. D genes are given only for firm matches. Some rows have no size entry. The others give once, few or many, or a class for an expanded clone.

cdr3_nt: TGTGCCGGAGGGATGCGGGGTTTATACAATGAGCAGTTCTTC
cdr3_aa: CAGGMRGLYNEQFF
d_call: -
j_call: TRBJ2-1
v_call: TRBV7-2
clone_size: many

cdr3_nt: TGTGCCAGCAGCCCCGTACAGGGGACTATGGGCTACACCTTC
cdr3_aa: CASSPVQGTMGYTF
d_call: TRBD1
j_call: TRBJ1-2
v_call: TRBV7-9
clone_size: few

cdr3_nt: TGTGCCAGCAGCTTGCTACGCGGGGGGGCCCCCCATGAGCAGTTCTTC
cdr3_aa: CASSLLRGGAPHEQFF
d_call: TRBD2
j_call: TRBJ2-1
v_call: TRBV11-1
clone_size: many

cdr3_nt: TGCGCCAGCAGCCTGAGGGGGGTCACTAATGAAAAACTGTTTTTT
cdr3_aa: CASSLRGVTNEKLFF
d_call: -
j_call: TRBJ1-4
v_call: TRBV5-1
clone_size: many

cdr3_nt: TGCGCCAGCAGCTTGAGTGCCGCCTACGAGCAGTACTTC
cdr3_aa: CASSLSAAYEQYF
d_call: -
j_call: TRBJ2-7
v_call: TRBV5-1
clone_size: few

cdr3_nt: TGTGCCAGCTCACCTAGAAGGGGGGATTCCTACGAGCAGTACTTC
cdr3_aa: CASSPRRGDSYEQYF
d_call: -
j_call: TRBJ2-7
v_call: TRBV18
clone_size: -

cdr3_nt: TGCGCCAGCAGCCACCCGGATGAAAAACTGTTTTTT
cdr3_aa: CASSHPDEKLFF
d_call: -
j_call: TRBJ1-4
v_call: TRBV5-1
clone_size: -

cdr3_nt: TGCGCCAGCAGCCAACCGGTCGTCACCGAATCCTTGTACAATGAGCAGTTCTTC
cdr3_aa: CASSQPVVTESLYNEQFF
d_call: -
j_call: TRBJ2-1
v_call: TRBV4-1
clone_size: -

cdr3_nt: TGTGCCAGCAGCCTGGGACAGCACGGGGGCAATGAGCAGTTCTTC
cdr3_aa: CASSLGQHGGNEQFF
d_call: -
j_call: TRBJ2-1
v_call: TRBV7-2
clone_size: many

cdr3_nt: TGCAGTGCTAGAGCATCGGTATCTTGGGACGAGCAGTACTTC
cdr3_aa: CSARASVSWDEQYF
d_call: -
j_call: TRBJ2-7
v_call: TRBV20-1
clone_size: few

cdr3_nt: TGCAGTGCTTTAGGGACGCATATTGAAAAACTGTTTTTT
cdr3_aa: CSALGTHIEKLFF
d_call: -
j_call: TRBJ1-4
v_call: TRBV20-1
clone_size: few

cdr3_nt: TGTGCCAGCTCACAAGGGACCCGTTCTCAGCCCCAGCATTTT
cdr3_aa: CASSQGTRSQPQHF
d_call: -
j_call: TRBJ1-5
v_call: TRBV18
clone_size: -

cdr3_nt: TGTGCCAGCAGCCAGAGGAATACATACAATGAGCAGTTCTTC
cdr3_aa: CASSQRNTYNEQFF
d_call: -
j_call: TRBJ2-1
v_call: TRBV3-1
clone_size: many

cdr3_nt: TGTGCCAGCAGTTTTCCCAGGGAATCCTACAATGAGCAGTTCTTC
cdr3_aa: CASSFPRESYNEQFF
d_call: -
j_call: TRBJ2-1
v_call: TRBV12-3/TRBV12-4
clone_size: many

cdr3_nt: TGTGCCAGCAGCATCCGGACAGGGGAGGGACAGCCCCAGCATTTT
cdr3_aa: CASSIRTGEGQPQHF
d_call: TRBD1
j_call: TRBJ1-5
v_call: TRBV5-5
clone_size: many

cdr3_nt: TGCGCCAGCAGCTCGCCTGACGGTACAAGCTACGAGCAGTACTTC
cdr3_aa: CASSSPDGTSYEQYF
d_call: -
j_call: TRBJ2-7
v_call: TRBV5-1
clone_size: few

cdr3_nt: TGCAGTGCAAAAAAGTCGGGAGTTGCTGAGCAGTTCTTC
cdr3_aa: CSAKKSGVAEQFF
d_call: -
j_call: TRBJ2-1
v_call: TRBV20-1
clone_size: many

cdr3_nt: TGTGCCAGCAGTCATACAGGGGATGAGCAGTTCTTC
cdr3_aa: CASSHTGDEQFF
d_call: TRBD1
j_call: TRBJ2-1
v_call: TRBV7-9
clone_size: many